A selection of T cell receptor beta chains follows, all from one sample in a study of blood T cell repertoires in COVID-19. The method was immunoSEQ multiplex PCR; TCRdb's version includes in-frame clones alone and lacks a portion of them. Of roughly 110,000 clones listed, roughly 85% were seen once; the top ten hold less than 15%. The specimen was peripheral blood. Source of these receptors: a human donor in a cohort sampled during active COVID-19. The CDR3 runs from the conserved cysteine through the conserved F or W. A D gene is named only where the DNA matches it firmly. Expanded clones are given a class, and other clones once, few, many or no size at all.

. TRBJ1-5 TRBV3-1/TRBV3-2 . TGTGCCAGCAGCCAGAGTTGGGGGGATCAGCCCCAGCATTTT CASSQSWGDQPQHF
. TRBJ1-2 TRBV27 TRBD1 TGTGCCAGCAGTTCTTACTATAACGGACAGGGCAACTATGGCTACACCTTC CASSSYYNGQGNYGYTF
. TRBJ1-4 TRBV7-3 . TGTGCCAGCAGCTTAACCGGGGGGATTAATGAAAAACTGTTTTTT CASSLTGGINEKLFF
. TRBJ2-3 TRBV6-1 . TGTGCCAGCAGTGAAGCGGCCGGCACAGATACGCAGTATTTT CASSEAAGTDTQYF
. TRBJ1-6 TRBV9 . TGTGCCAGCAGCGTAAGGTCAGGGATGGATTCACCCCTCCACTTT CASSVRSGMDSPLHF
. TRBJ1-6 TRBV3-1/TRBV3-2 TRBD1 TGTGCCAGCAGCCAAAGGACAGGGTATGGAAGTTCACCCCTCCACTTT CASSQRTGYGSSPLHF
. TRBJ2-7 TRBV29-1 TRBD1 TGCAGCGTTGAAGGGGACAGTTACGAGCAGTACTTC CSVEGDSYEQYF
. TRBJ1-2 TRBV25-1 . TGTGCCACATCGGGGGGGGCCGGAGGGTATGGCTACACCTTC CATSGGAGGYGYTF
. TRBJ1-5 TRBV7-2 TRBD1 TGTGCCAGCAGCTACGGACAGGGTATTTTGCCCCAGCATTTT CASSYGQGILPQHF
. TRBJ2-1 TRBV4-1 TRBD2 TGCGCCAGCAGCACCCGACTAGCGGGGGCCCCTTACAATGAGCAGTTCTTC CASSTRLAGAPYNEQFF
once TRBJ2-7 TRBV6-5 TRBD1 TGTGCCACCCAGCGACCCGGGACAGGGAACTACGAGCAGTACTTC CATQRPGTGNYEQYF
. TRBJ1-6 TRBV7-2 TRBD1 TGTGCCAGCAGCCCAGGGACAGTTCCTTCACCCCTCCACTTT CASSPGTVPSPLHF
. TRBJ2-7 TRBV18 TRBD1 TGTGCCAGCTCACCAGTGACAGGGGGATACGAGCAGTACTTC CASSPVTGGYEQYF
. TRBJ2-1 TRBV9 TRBD2 TGTGCCAGCACCCCCGGGGCGGGGGGGTACAATGAGCAGTTCTTC CASTPGAGGYNEQFF
. TRBJ1-5 TRBV2 TRBD1 TGTGCCAGCAGTGGGGTCGGACAGGGGTTTCAGCCCCAGCATTTT CASSGVGQGFQPQHF
. TRBJ2-4 TRBV5-6 TRBD1 TGTGCCAGCAGCTTGGAAGGGGGCGGACGGACAAAAAACATTCAGTACTTC CASSLEGGGRTKNIQYF
. TRBJ2-4 TRBV2 . TGTGCCAGCAGAGGACAGCAGTTAGCCAAAAACATTCAGTACTTC CASRGQQLAKNIQYF
. TRBJ2-3 TRBV7-9 TRBD2 TGTGCCAGCAGCCCCCCCAGCGGGGGGGCAACAGATACGCAGTATTTT CASSPPSGGATDTQYF
. TRBJ2-1 TRBV18 TRBD1 TGTGCCAGCTCACAGGTCCAGGGGGCGCAAAATGAGCAGTTCTTC CASSQVQGAQNEQFF
. TRBJ2-5 TRBV11-2 . TGTGCCAGCAGCTGGGCCCCCCAAGAGACCCAGTACTTC CASSWAPQETQYF
. TRBJ2-7 TRBV20-1 TRBD2 TGCAGTGCTAGTGTAGGGACTAGCGAGGCATACGAGCAGTACTTC CSASVGTSEAYEQYF
. TRBJ1-2 TRBV30 TRBD1 TGTGCCTGGAGCTGGGACAGGCGGGAAAAAAATGGCTACACCTTC CAWSWDRREKNGYTF
few TRBJ1-6 TRBV6-2/TRBV6-3 TRBD1 TGTGCCAGCAGTTACGAACGTCCCGGGACAGGGGGCTCACCCCTCCACTTT CASSYERPGTGGSPLHF
. TRBJ1-6 TRBV7-9 . TGTGCCACCTCAAGGGGGAATTCACCCCTCCACTTT CATSRGNSPLHF
once TRBJ1-5 TRBV7-3 . TGTGCCAGCAGCTTAAAGCCGGATCAGCCCCAGCATTTT CASSLKPDQPQHF
. TRBJ1-5 TRBV27 . TGTGCCAGCAGTTTGGGACTTGGTAATCAGCCCCAGCATTTT CASSLGLGNQPQHF
. TRBJ1-5 TRBV19 TRBD1 TGTGCCAGTAGCGGACAGGGAACGAGTAGCAATCAGCCCCAGCATTTT CASSGQGTSSNQPQHF
. TRBJ1-4 TRBV7-9 TRBD1 TGTGCCAGCAGCTTAGAGGGACAGGTGAATGAAAAACTGTTTTTT CASSLEGQVNEKLFF
. TRBJ1-4 TRBV19 . TGTGCCAGTAGTATAGGAGGACTGGGCCGTGGTGAAAAACTGTTTTTT CASSIGGLGRGEKLFF
. TRBJ1-4 TRBV13 . TGTGCCAGCGGAGTGGGGGGTGCGACTAATGAAAAACTGTTTTTT CASGVGGATNEKLFF
. TRBJ1-6 TRBV27 TRBD1 TGTGCCAGCACCAGGGGACAGGGGTTTATGCCCCTCCACTTT CASTRGQGFMPLHF
. TRBJ2-2 TRBV18 . TGTGCCAGCTCACCCTTGACAGGGAACACCGGGGAGCTGTTTTTT CASSPLTGNTGELFF
. TRBJ2-2 TRBV13 TRBD2 TGTGCCAGCAGCTCCTTCCTAGCGGGGAGCACCGGGGAGCTGTTTTTT CASSSFLAGSTGELFF
. TRBJ1-2 TRBV5-4 TRBD1 TGTGCCAGCAGCGGGACCGGGACAGGATTCTATGGCTACACCTTC CASSGTGTGFYGYTF
. TRBJ1-1 TRBV20-1 . TGCAGTGCAAGTAGATCAGTCAGCGCTGAAGCTTTCTTT CSASRSVSAEAFF
. TRBJ2-7 TRBV2 . TGTGCCAGCCGGGGGGCCTCCTACGAGCAGTACTTC CASRGASYEQYF
. TRBJ1-6 TRBV7-9 TRBD1 TGTGCCAGCAGCTTAGCTGGGACAGCAGATTCACCCCTCCACTTT CASSLAGTADSPLHF
. TRBJ1-2 TRBV15 TRBD1 TGTGCCACCAGCAGAGCTCAGGGGGCGCGAGGCTACACCTTC CATSRAQGARGYTF
. TRBJ2-2 TRBV9 TRBD2 TGTGCCAGCAGCGCCCGACTAGCGGGGGGGCGTATGAGGGAGCTGTTTTTT CASSARLAGGRMRELFF
. TRBJ2-3 TRBV10-2 TRBD2 TGCGCCAGCAGTGGGGCGGTGGGACTAGCGGGGGGGTTT CASSGAVGLAGGF
. TRBJ1-3 TRBV4-1 . TGCGCCAGCAGCCCGGGCGGGGCCCGCTCTGGAAACACCATATATTTT CASSPGGARSGNTIYF
. TRBJ1-1 TRBV7-2 TRBD1 TGTGCCAGCAGCAGAGGGGGCCCGGGGTGGAACACTGAAGCTTTCTTT CASSRGGPGWNTEAFF
. TRBJ1-5 TRBV5-5 TRBD1 TGTGCCAGCAGCTTGGGGGCAGGGGGGACCAATCAGCCCCAGCATTTT CASSLGAGGTNQPQHF
few TRBJ1-1 TRBV7-2 . TGTGCCAGCAGCTGGGCGCTGAACACTGAAGCTTTCTTT CASSWALNTEAFF
. TRBJ2-6 TRBV4-1 . TGCGCCAGCAGCCAAGATCTCGGGACTTCTGGGGCCAACGTCCTGACTTTC CASSQDLGTSGANVLTF
. TRBJ2-1 TRBV7-9 . TGTGCCAGCAGCAAAGAGTGGGCCAGGGGTGAGCAGTTCTTC CASSKEWARGEQFF
. TRBJ2-3 TRBV19 TRBD2 TGTGCCTCCAGCGGGGGGAGGACAGATACGCAGTATTTT CASSGGRTDTQYF
. TRBJ1-2 TRBV9 . TGTGCCAGCAAATCCGGGACAACGTATGGCTACACCTTC CASKSGTTYGYTF
. TRBJ2-1 TRBV29-1 . TGCAGCGGTTGCGTACAGGACAATGAGCAGTTCTTC CSGCVQDNEQFF
. TRBJ1-6 TRBV28 . TGTGCCAGCAGAGGACAGAACTCCTATAATTCACCCCTCCACTTT CASRGQNSYNSPLHF